These 30 T cell receptor beta chains share one sample of origin, sequenced in a study of cytomegalovirus exposure and HLA in healthy donors. The PCR contained 60 Vbeta and 13 Jbeta primers. Sequencing used immunoSEQ multiplex PCR; TCRdb keeps in-frame clones, though not all of them. Among fewer than 250,000 clones listed, over 65% were seen once. The sequenced sample was PBMCs. The source of these receptors is a human donor in good health.

The chain is built from TRBV25-1 and TRBJ1-1; possibly TRBD1 for D (5 bases). Germline assignment: CDR1 MGHDK and CDR2 SYGVNS. Trimming took off 7 bases at V and 3 bases at J, with 21 bases between the two ends. The CDR3 length is 16 residues. DNA for the CDR3: TGTGCCAGCACACCTGGGCCGGACATGGGCCACACTGAAGCTTTCTTT. Amino acids: CASTPGPDMGHTEAFF.

This clone was found a few times. This CDR3 is CASSFRDRGLDTQYF. CDR3 sequence (DNA): TGTGCCAGCAGCTTCCGGGACAGGGGGCTAGATACGCAGTATTTT. The chain carries TRBV5-4 and TRBJ2-3, with 12 positions matching TRBD1. The germline V gene has CDR1 SGHNT and CDR2 YYREEE (reference sequence). With V trimmed by 2 bases and J by 5 bases, 3 bases remained unmatched. The CDR3 totals 15 residues.

Points on this clone: Different DNA sequences within this sample yield the same CDR3. V is TRBV4-1 and J is TRBJ1-2; TRBD1 agrees at 9 bases. The CDR3 spans 17 residues. The germline V gene has CDR1 MGHRA and CDR2 YSYEKL. The V and J ends lost 4 bases and 4 bases, in that order; junction bases with no gene match: 13. CDR3 protein: CASSPKEGTGRGYGYTF. CDR3 nucleotide sequence: TGCGCCAGCAGCCCTAAGGAAGGGACAGGGAGGGGCTATGGCTACACCTTC.

The chain employs TRBV10-3 and TRBJ1-1, with a weak D call TRBD1 (6 bases). The CDR3 has 13 amino acids. Trimming removed 6 bases at V and 5 bases at J, with 13 bases between. Germline V CDR1 and CDR2: ENHRY, SYGVKD. The DNA for the CDR3 is TGTGCCATCAGCAGTTCAGGGGAGACTGAAGCTTTCTTT. Translating gives CAISSSGETEAFF.

This clone was counted a few times. The genes are TRBV4-1 and TRBJ1-4; D possibly corresponds to TRBD1 (5 bases). This CDR3 is built from 17 residues. V dropped 2 bases and J dropped 0 bases, with 13 bases sitting between them. Looked up from germline, CDR1 is MGHRA and CDR2 is YSYEKL. CDR3 coding DNA: TGCGCCAGCAGCCAATTTCTTATCAGGGCAACTAATGAAAAACTGTTTTTT. As protein: CASSQFLIRATNEKLFF.

This chain uses TRBV27 with TRBJ1-2; D unclear. Between the trimmed V and J ends, which lost 4 bases and 8 bases, there was a span of 17 bases. In germline, CDR1 is MNHEY, CDR2 SMNVEV (reference sequence). The CDR3 totals 14 residues. The CDR3 loop reads CASSSLTLRMGYTF. In nucleotides, the CDR3 is TGTGCCAGCAGTTCCCTAACCCTCCGTATGGGCTACACCTTC.

This sequence joins TRBV18 and TRBJ1-4; 10 positions match TRBD1. This CDR3 comprises 14 residues. Germline CDR1 and CDR2: KGHSH and LQKENI. The J segment lost 10 bases and the V segment lost 3 bases, leaving 5 bases of the junction unmatched. CDR3: CASSPGTGDGKLFF. DNA of the CDR3: TGTGCCAGCTCACCTGGGACAGGGGACGGAAAACTGTTTTTT.

About this clone: Mismatch with germline at one junction end may stem from a read error. CDR3 coding DNA: TGCGCCAGCAGCTTGGAGGGCAGGGCAATGGACTTC. Encoded protein: CASSLEGRAMDF. This sequence joins TRBV5-1 and TRBJ2-7, with D maybe TRBD1 (5 bases). Looked up from germline, CDR1 is SGHRS and CDR2 is YFSETQ. The length of the CDR3 is 12 residues.

The rearrangement links TRBV10-3 to TRBJ2-5, with a possible D match to TRBD2 (6 bases). CDR1 and CDR2 (germline): ENHRY, SYGVKD. The CDR3 consists of 13 residues. The V gene lost 6 bases and the J gene lost 7 bases, with 15 bases spanning the gap. CDR3 nucleotides: TGTGCCATCAGGGATAAGGTCGGGGGGACCCAGTACTTC. Encoded protein: CAIRDKVGGTQYF.

V is TRBV18 and J is TRBJ2-1; 7 bases align to TRBD2. The CDR3 is 15 amino acids. Germline V lookup: CDR1 KGHSH, CDR2 LQKENI. V shed 5 bases, J shed 1 base, and the junction held 5 bases outside the gene matches. Here the CDR3 DNA reads TGTGCCAGCTCAGGCGGGAGAGCGTCCTACAATGAGCAGTTCTTC. This translates into CASSGGRASYNEQFF.

The chain links TRBV7-9 to TRBJ2-2; 12 bases agree with TRBD2. With 1 base clipped from V and 6 bases from J, the junction kept 3 bases outside the gene matches. Per the germline V gene, CDR1 is SEHNR and CDR2 is FQNEAQ (reference sequence). The CDR3 has 16 amino acids. The CDR3 DNA sequence: TGTGCCAGCAGCTTAGGACTAGCGGGAGAACCCGGGGAGCTGTTTTTT. Its protein product is CASSLGLAGEPGELFF.

The CDR3 loop is CASSEATGRSYEQYF. The CDR3 coding sequence is TGTGCCAGCAGTGAAGCGACAGGCCGGTCCTACGAGCAGTACTTC. V usage is TRBV6-1 and J usage is TRBJ2-7, with a tentative D call TRBD1 (6 bases). The CDR3 runs 15 residues. V dropped 0 bases and J dropped 1 base, with 10 bases sitting between them. Germline assignment: CDR1 MNHNS and CDR2 SASEGT.

The V gene is TRBV7-3, the J gene TRBJ2-1; 10 bases line up with TRBD2. The CDR3 totals 16 residues. Germline V lookup: CDR1 SGHTA, CDR2 FQGTGA. The trim removed 3 bases at V and 3 bases at J, leaving 5 bases unmatched. CDR3 bases: TGTGCCAGCAGCTTCACCGGGACTAGCGACTACAATGAGCAGTTCTTC. Protein sequence: CASSFTGTSDYNEQFF.

As concerns this clone: Its ends do not fully match the called genes, so a read error is possible. This sequence joins TRBV7-9 and TRBJ1-1; 9 bases fit TRBD1. CDR1 SEHNR and CDR2 FQNEAQ come from the germline V gene (reference sequence). This CDR3 comprises 16 residues. The CDR3 region has the DNA TGTTCCAGCAGCTTAACTCCCGGGACAGGGAGATCTGAAGCTTTCTTT. Translation: CSSSLTPGTGRSEAFF.

In this sample, this clone turned up once. The chain links TRBV29-1 to TRBJ1-1, with unresolved D. The CDR3 loop spans 12 amino acids. The germline gives CDR1 SQVTM, CDR2 ANQGSEA. The ends were cut back, 5 bases at V and 0 bases at J, with 7 bases in the middle. The CDR3 DNA sequence: TGCAGCGTTCGGTCCTTGAACACTGAAGCTTTCTTT. Residues: CSVRSLNTEAFF. Filled out from reference TRBV29-1 and TRBJ1-1, the complete variable domain reads SAVISQKPSRDICQRGTSLTIQCQVDSQVTMMFWYRQQPGQSLTLIATANQGSEATYESGFVIDKFPISRPNLTFSTLTVSNMSPEDSSIYLCSVRSLNTEAFFGQGTRLTVV.

The V gene is TRBV25-1, the J gene TRBJ1-3; D gene unclear. The CDR3 totals 15 residues. Germline V gives CDR1 MGHDK, CDR2 SYGVNS. Trimming stripped 0 bases from V and 0 bases from J, with 6 bases between. The CDR3 region is CASSEYYGSGNTIYF. CDR3 coding DNA: TGTGCCAGCAGTGAATACTATGGCTCTGGAAACACCATATATTTT.

V gene TRBV7-2 combines with J gene TRBJ1-4, with TRBD1 matching 9 bases. Trimming removed 5 bases from V and 8 bases from J; junction bases left unmatched: 12. Germline V gene data show CDR1 as SGHTA and CDR2 as FQGNSA. The CDR3 is 16 amino acids. The CDR3 reads CASSPFTGGRGEKLFF. The CDR3 DNA follows: TGTGCCAGCAGCCCCTTCACAGGGGGCCGGGGGGAAAAACTGTTTTTT.

V and J are TRBV19 and TRBJ2-2; D possibly corresponds to TRBD2 (6 bases). The CDR3 is 15 amino acids. Trimming stripped 6 bases from V and 0 bases from J, with 11 bases between. Germline V CDR1 and CDR2: LNHDA, SQIVND (reference sequence). CDR3 region: CASRGAGTNTGELFF. CDR3 nucleotides: TGTGCCAGTAGAGGGGCGGGGACGAACACCGGGGAGCTGTTTTTT.

V is TRBV4-2 and J is TRBJ2-7; 10 bases fit TRBD2. The CDR3 runs to 15 residues. V dropped 1 base and J dropped 5; count of bases not matched to a gene: 5. Per the germline V gene, CDR1 is LGHNA and CDR2 is YNFKEQ. The DNA of the CDR3 is TGTGCCAGCAGCCAAGTCATAGCGGGAGGCCACGAGCAGTACTTC. Protein product: CASSQVIAGGHEQYF.

This rearrangement joins TRBV4-3 to TRBJ2-5; D might be TRBD1 (5 bases). TRBJ2-7 explains the end of the DNA better; the J call may be wrong. The CDR3 totals 15 residues. The germline CDR1 and CDR2 sequences are LGHNA and YSLEER. CDR3 DNA sequence: TGCGCCAGCAGCCAAGAATCCCAGGGAAACTACGAGCAGTACTTC. Protein product: CASSQESQGNYEQYF.

The chain is built from TRBV2 and TRBJ1-3; 7 nucleotides align to TRBD1. This CDR3 region has 16 residues. Germline V lookup: CDR1 SNHLY, CDR2 FYNNEI. V lost 6 bases, J lost 6 bases, and 14 bases stayed unmatched. The CDR3 nucleotides read TGTGCCAGCAGCTTAATACAGGGGATAGTAGCAAACACCATATATTTT. This gives the protein CASSLIQGIVANTIYF.

The chain is built from TRBV11-1 and TRBJ2-7, with 10 bases lining up with TRBD1. The CDR3 contains 15 residues. Germline V gene lookup returns CDR1 SGHAT and CDR2 FQDESV (reference sequence). V trimming: 5 bases; J trimming: 2 bases; junction bases outside the gene matches: 6. The CDR3 loop reads CASSPSTGGPYEQYF. CDR3 DNA: TGTGCCAGCAGCCCTTCGACAGGGGGCCCCTACGAGCAGTACTTC.

The chain carries TRBV7-9 and TRBJ2-3, with D unclear. The CDR3 is 13 amino acids. In germline, CDR1 is SEHNR, CDR2 FQNEAQ (reference sequence). Trimming removed 4 bases at V and 5 bases at J, with 10 bases between. The CDR3 reads CASSSSNQDTQYF. In DNA, the CDR3 is TGTGCCAGCAGCTCGAGCAACCAAGATACGCAGTATTTT.

The V call is TRBV4-1, the J call TRBJ1-5; D ambiguous. The CDR3 runs 15 residues. Germline V gives CDR1 MGHRA, CDR2 YSYEKL. Trimming took off 0 bases at V and 4 bases at J, with 10 bases between the two ends. CDR3 sequence: CASSQDLTVNQPQHF. In DNA, the CDR3 is TGCGCCAGCAGCCAAGATCTCACAGTTAATCAGCCCCAGCATTTT.

This clone has just a few counts. The chain carries TRBV6-5 and TRBJ2-5; perhaps TRBD2 as D (6 bases). V was shortened by 3 bases and J by 5 bases, with 16 bases between the two germline ends. The CDR3 is made up of 15 amino acids. In germline, CDR1 is MNHEY, CDR2 SVGAGI. CDR3 in amino acids: CASSYSGPRTETQYF. Here the CDR3 DNA reads TGTGCCAGCAGTTATAGCGGACCCCGAACCGAGACCCAGTACTTC.

The rearrangement joins TRBV27 to TRBJ2-4, with D possibly matching TRBD1 (6 bases). The V end lost 2 bases, the J end lost 6 bases, and 20 bases lay between the germline ends. Germline values: CDR1 MNHEY, CDR2 SMNVEV (reference sequence). The CDR3 consists of 17 residues. CDR3 bases: TGTGCCAGCAGTTTAGCATTCTACCGGGACACCCCAAACATTCAGTACTTC. It is translated as CASSLAFYRDTPNIQYF.

This chain connects TRBV25-1 to TRBJ2-1; 8 bases fit TRBD2. Germline CDR1 and CDR2: MGHDK and SYGVNS. Trimming at V came to 6 bases and at J to 0 bases, leaving 7 bases not matched to a gene. CDR3 length equals 16 residues. CDR3 amino acids: CASSVTSVSSYNEQFF. CDR3 nucleotides: TGTGCCAGCAGCGTGACTAGCGTGAGCTCCTACAATGAGCAGTTCTTC.

The V gene is TRBV29-1, the J gene TRBJ2-3; 8 positions match TRBD2. Germline V gene sequence: CDR1 SQVTM, CDR2 ANQGSEA. Germline trimming cut 7 bases from V and 3 bases from J; bases unmatched to any gene: 6. The length of the CDR3 is 13 residues. CDR3: CSALAGVTDTQYF. The CDR3, as DNA: TGCAGCGCCCTAGCGGGTGTGACAGATACGCAGTATTTT.

The V gene is TRBV28, the J gene TRBJ1-2; the D gene is possibly TRBD1 (6 bases). Trimming removed 4 bases from V and 2 bases from J, with 8 bases in between. This CDR3 contains 13 residues. Germline V gene data show CDR1 as MDHEN and CDR2 as SYDVKM. CDR3: CASSSGQNYGYTF. For the CDR3, the DNA is TGTGCCAGCAGTTCCGGACAGAACTATGGCTACACCTTC.

The J gene is TRBJ2-7, the V gene TRBV7-2, with 8 positions matching TRBD1. The CDR3 loop spans 18 amino acids. Germline V gene sequence: CDR1 SGHTA, CDR2 FQGNSA. V lost 1 base, J lost 6 bases, and 17 bases stayed unmatched. The CDR3 sequence is CASSLGSRGTGEPGEQYF. The CDR3 DNA is TGTGCCAGCAGCTTAGGTTCCCGGGGGACAGGAGAGCCGGGCGAGCAGTACTTC. The full variable domain, its missing parts supplied by reference TRBV7-2 and TRBJ2-7, is GAGVSQSPSNKVTEKGKDVELRCDPISGHTALYWYRQSLGQGLEFLIYFQGNSAPDKSGLPSDRFSAERTGGSVSTLTIQRTQQEDSAVYLCASSLGSRGTGEPGEQYFGPGTRLTVT.